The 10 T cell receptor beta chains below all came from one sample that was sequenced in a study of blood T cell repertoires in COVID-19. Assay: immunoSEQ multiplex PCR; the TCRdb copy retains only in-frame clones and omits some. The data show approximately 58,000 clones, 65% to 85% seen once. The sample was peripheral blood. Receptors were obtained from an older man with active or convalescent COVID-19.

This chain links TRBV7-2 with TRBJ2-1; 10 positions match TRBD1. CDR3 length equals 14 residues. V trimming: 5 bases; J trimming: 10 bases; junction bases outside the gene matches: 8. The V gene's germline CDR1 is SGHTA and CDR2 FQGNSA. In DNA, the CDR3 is TGTGCCAGCAGCGTGACAGGGGGCCAATCGGAGCAGTTCTTC. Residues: CASSVTGGQSEQFF.

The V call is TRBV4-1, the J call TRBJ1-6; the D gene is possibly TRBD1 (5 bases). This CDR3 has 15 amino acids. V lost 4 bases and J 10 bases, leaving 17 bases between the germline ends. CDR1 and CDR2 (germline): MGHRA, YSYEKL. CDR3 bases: TGCGCCAGCAGCCCCCGTTGGGGGGAATGGTCACCCCTCCACTTT. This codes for CASSPRWGEWSPLHF.

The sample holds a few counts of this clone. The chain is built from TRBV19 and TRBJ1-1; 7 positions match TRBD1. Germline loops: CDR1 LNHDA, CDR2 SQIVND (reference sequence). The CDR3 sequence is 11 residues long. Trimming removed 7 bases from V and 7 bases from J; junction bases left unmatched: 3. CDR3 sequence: CASIRDSEAFF. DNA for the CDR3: TGTGCCAGTATACGGGACAGTGAAGCTTTCTTT.

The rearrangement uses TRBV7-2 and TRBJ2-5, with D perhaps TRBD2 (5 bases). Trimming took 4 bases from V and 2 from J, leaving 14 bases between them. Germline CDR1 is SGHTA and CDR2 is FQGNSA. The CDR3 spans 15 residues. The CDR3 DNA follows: TGTGCCAGCAGCTCACGGGGTACACCTCAAGAGACCCAGTACTTC. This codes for CASSSRGTPQETQYF.

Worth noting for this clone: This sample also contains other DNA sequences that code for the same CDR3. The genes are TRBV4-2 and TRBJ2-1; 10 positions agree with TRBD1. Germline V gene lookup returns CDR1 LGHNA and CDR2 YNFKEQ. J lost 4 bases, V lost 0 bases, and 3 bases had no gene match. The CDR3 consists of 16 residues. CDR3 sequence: CASSQDWDRGYNEQFF. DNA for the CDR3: TGTGCCAGCAGCCAAGATTGGGACAGGGGTTACAATGAGCAGTTCTTC.

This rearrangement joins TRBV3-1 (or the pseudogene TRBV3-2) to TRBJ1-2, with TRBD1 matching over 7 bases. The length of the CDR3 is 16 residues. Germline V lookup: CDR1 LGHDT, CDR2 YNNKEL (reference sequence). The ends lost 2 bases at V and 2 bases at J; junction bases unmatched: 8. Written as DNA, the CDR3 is TGTGCCAGCAGCCAAACAACGGGACAGATAAACTATGGCTACACCTTC. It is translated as CASSQTTGQINYGYTF.

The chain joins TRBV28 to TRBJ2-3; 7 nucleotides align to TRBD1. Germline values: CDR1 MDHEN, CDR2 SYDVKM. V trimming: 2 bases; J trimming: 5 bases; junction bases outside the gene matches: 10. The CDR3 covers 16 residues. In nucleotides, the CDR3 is TGTGCCAGCAGTTTAGGAACAAGGGGGCAAGGAGATACGCAGTATTTT. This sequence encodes CASSLGTRGQGDTQYF.

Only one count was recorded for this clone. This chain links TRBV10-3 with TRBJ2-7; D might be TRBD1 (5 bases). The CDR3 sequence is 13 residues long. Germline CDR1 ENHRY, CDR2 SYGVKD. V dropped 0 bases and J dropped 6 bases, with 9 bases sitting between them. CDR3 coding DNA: TGTGCCATCAGTGAGTCCAACCAGGGCGAGCAGTACTTC. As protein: CAISESNQGEQYF.

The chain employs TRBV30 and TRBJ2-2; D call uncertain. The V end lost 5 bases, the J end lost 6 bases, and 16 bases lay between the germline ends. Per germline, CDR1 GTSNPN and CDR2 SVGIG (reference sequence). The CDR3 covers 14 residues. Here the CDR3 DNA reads TGTGCCTGGGCTGGGTTTGTGAGCGCCGGGGAGCTGTTTTTT. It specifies CAWAGFVSAGELFF. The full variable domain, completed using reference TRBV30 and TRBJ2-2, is SQTIHQWPATLVQPVGSPLSLECTVEGTSNPNLYWYRQAAGRGLQLLFYSVGIGQISSEVPQNLSASRPQDRQFILSSKKLLLSDSGFYLCAWAGFVSAGELFFGEGSRLTVL.

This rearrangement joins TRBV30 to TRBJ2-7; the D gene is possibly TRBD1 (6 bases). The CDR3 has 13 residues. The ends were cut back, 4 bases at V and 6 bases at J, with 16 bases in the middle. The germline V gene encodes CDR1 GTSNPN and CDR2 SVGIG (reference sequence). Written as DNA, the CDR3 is TGTGCCTGGATGAGGGGGATGCTTGGCGAGCAGTACTTC. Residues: CAWMRGMLGEQYF.